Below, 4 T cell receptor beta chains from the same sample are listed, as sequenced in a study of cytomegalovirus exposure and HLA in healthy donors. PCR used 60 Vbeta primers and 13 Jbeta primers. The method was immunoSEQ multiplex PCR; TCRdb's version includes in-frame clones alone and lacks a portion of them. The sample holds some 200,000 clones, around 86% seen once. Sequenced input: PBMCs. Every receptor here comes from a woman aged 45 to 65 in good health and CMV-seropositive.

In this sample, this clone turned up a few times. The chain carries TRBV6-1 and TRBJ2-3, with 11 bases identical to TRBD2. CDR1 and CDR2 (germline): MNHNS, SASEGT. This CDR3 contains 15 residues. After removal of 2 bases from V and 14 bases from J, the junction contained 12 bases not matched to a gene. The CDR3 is CASSERGRIAGGGYF. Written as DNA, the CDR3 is TGTGCCAGCAGTGAAAGGGGACGGATAGCGGGAGGGGGGTATTTT.

Here the CDR3 reads CAINPSETLSYEQYF. CDR3 DNA sequence: TGTGCCATCAATCCCTCAGAAACGCTCTCCTACGAGCAGTACTTC. This sequence joins TRBV6-1 and TRBJ2-7; no definite D call. With 10 bases removed from V and 0 bases from J, the gap between germline ends came to 19 bases. Germline CDR1 reads MNHNS; CDR2 reads SASEGT. The CDR3 totals 15 residues.

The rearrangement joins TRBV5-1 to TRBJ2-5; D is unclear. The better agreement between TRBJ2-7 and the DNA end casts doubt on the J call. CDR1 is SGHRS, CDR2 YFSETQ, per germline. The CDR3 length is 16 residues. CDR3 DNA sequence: TGCGCCAGCAGCTTGGGTGGGCAGCCTGTCTCCTACGAGCAGTACTTC. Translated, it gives CASSLGGQPVSYEQYF.

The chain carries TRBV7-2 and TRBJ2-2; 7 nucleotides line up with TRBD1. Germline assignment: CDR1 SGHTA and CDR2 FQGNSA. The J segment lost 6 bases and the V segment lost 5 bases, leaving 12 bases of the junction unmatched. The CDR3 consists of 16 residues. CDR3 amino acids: CASSPRGGSYAGELFF. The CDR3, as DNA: TGTGCCAGCAGCCCAAGAGGGGGCTCATACGCCGGGGAGCTGTTTTTT.